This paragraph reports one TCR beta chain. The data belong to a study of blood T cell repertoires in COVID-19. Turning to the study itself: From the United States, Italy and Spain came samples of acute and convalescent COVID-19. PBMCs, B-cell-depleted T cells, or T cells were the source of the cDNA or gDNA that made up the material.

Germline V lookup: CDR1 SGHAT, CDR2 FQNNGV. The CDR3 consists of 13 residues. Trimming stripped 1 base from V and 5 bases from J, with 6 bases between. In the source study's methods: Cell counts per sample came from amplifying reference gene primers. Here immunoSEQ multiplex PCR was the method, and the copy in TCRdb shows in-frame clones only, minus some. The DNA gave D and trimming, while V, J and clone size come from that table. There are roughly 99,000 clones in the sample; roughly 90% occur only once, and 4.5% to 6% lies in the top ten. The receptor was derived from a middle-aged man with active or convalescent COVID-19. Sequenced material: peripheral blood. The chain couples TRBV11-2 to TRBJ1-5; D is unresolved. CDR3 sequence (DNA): TGTGCCAGCAGCTTAGGACTAGATCAGCCCCAGCATTTT. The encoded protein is CASSLGLDQPQHF.